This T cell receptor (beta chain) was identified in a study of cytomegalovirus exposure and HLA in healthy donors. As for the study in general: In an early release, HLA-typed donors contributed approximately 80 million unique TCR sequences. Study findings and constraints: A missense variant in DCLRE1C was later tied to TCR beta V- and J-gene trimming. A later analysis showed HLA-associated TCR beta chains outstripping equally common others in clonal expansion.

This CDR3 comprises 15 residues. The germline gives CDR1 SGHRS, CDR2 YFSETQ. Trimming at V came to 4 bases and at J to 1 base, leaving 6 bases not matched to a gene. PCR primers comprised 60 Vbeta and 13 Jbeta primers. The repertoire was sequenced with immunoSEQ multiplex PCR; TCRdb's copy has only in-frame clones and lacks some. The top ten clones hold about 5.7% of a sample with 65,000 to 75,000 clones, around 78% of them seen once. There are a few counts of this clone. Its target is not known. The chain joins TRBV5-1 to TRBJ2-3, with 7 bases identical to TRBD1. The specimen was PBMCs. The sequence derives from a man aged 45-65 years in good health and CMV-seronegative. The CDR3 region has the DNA TGCGCCAGCAGCCCCAGGGACAGACGCACAGATACGCAGTATTTT. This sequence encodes CASSPRDRRTDTQYF.